One sample yielded the 11 T cell receptor beta chains listed below, sequenced in a study of a mutant IDH1 vaccine in newly diagnosed glioma. Time point here: week 35, safety follow-up. With topical imiquimod, each dose of the vaccine consisted of 300 ug of mutant IDH1 20-mer peptide. The method was immunoSEQ multiplex PCR; TCRdb's version includes in-frame clones alone and lacks a portion of them. The sample yields about 27,000 clones, 83% seen once. Antigen specificity for these receptors is unknown. The source material was PBMCs, sampled from a glioma patient whose treatment included an IDH1 peptide vaccine. Every receptor here comes from a man aged 25-45 years with glioma.

The chain employs TRBV5-8 and TRBJ2-2, with unresolved D. Trimming stripped 0 bases from V and 5 bases from J, with 14 bases between. Germline V gene lookup returns CDR1 SGHTS and CDR2 YDEGEE. CDR3 length: 16 amino acids. CDR3 residues: CASSLGTTSVTGELFF. CDR3 coding DNA: TGTGCCAGCAGCTTGGGGACCACGAGCGTAACCGGGGAGCTGTTTTTT.

The rearrangement joins TRBV6-1 to TRBJ1-2, with 10 bases fitting TRBD1. The J segment lost 2 bases and the V segment lost 4 bases, leaving 10 bases of the junction unmatched. Germline loops: CDR1 MNHNS, CDR2 SASEGT. There are 17 residues in the CDR3. CDR3 amino acids: CASSADRGRDQNYGYTF. In DNA form, the CDR3 reads TGTGCCAGCAGTGCCGACAGGGGGCGCGATCAAAACTATGGCTACACCTTC.

The V gene is TRBV7-8, the J gene TRBJ2-7; unclear D gene. Germline CDR1 SGHVS, CDR2 FQNEAQ. Trimming stripped 4 bases from V and 9 bases from J, with 19 bases between. The CDR3 covers 14 residues. CDR3 sequence: CASSSPGQTPGQYF. In DNA form, the CDR3 reads TGTGCCAGCAGCTCCCCGGGCCAAACGCCAGGGCAGTACTTC.

This clone was counted once. The CDR3 nucleotides are TGTGCCAGCAGCTTGTTATCAGGGCAAAATGAAAAACTGTTTTTT. Its translation is CASSLLSGQNEKLFF. V is TRBV5-5 and J is TRBJ1-4, with D tentatively TRBD1 (5 bases). The V and J ends lost 1 base and 5 bases respectively, with 12 bases between them. The CDR3 is made up of 15 amino acids. CDR1 and CDR2 from the germline V gene are SGHKS and YYEKEE (reference sequence).

This clone was counted once. The chain combines TRBV7-8 with TRBJ2-7; D is unresolved. V lost 1 base, J lost 4 bases, and 5 bases lay in between. Germline V CDR1 and CDR2: SGHVS, FQNEAQ. The CDR3 covers 12 residues. The CDR3 sequence: CASSLDVYEQYF. The CDR3 coding sequence is TGTGCCAGCAGCTTAGACGTATACGAGCAGTACTTC.

This clone has a handful of counts. J is TRBJ1-1 and V is TRBV7-3; tentative D call: TRBD1 (5 bases). There are 16 residues in the CDR3. Trimming cost V 4 bases and J 0 bases, with 15 bases left between them. The germline V gene has CDR1 SGHTA and CDR2 FQGTGA. CDR3 in amino acids: CASSSPGARMNTEAFF. CDR3 nucleotides: TGTGCCAGCAGCTCCCCCGGGGCGAGGATGAACACTGAAGCTTTCTTT.

This clone was recorded once. The rearrangement joins TRBV5-4 to TRBJ2-5, with 7 bases matching TRBD2. The V and J ends lost 0 bases and 3 bases, in that order; junction bases with no gene match: 5. The CDR3 runs to 15 residues. Germline V gives CDR1 SGHNT, CDR2 YYREEE (reference sequence). CDR3 sequence: CASSLASSGEETQYF. In DNA form, the CDR3 reads TGTGCCAGCAGCTTGGCCTCTAGCGGAGAAGAGACCCAGTACTTC.

J is TRBJ1-1 and V is TRBV29-1, with D tentatively TRBD1 (5 bases). This CDR3 has 16 residues. CDR1 is SQVTM, CDR2 ANQGSEA, per germline. V was pared by 0 bases and J by 1 base, with 15 bases between. For the CDR3, the DNA is TGCAGCGTTGAAGACTCTTCGCAGGGACCGAACACTGAAGCTTTCTTT. Residues: CSVEDSSQGPNTEAFF.

The CDR3 DNA follows: TGTGCCAGCAGCACCGGGGGTACTGAAGCTTTCTTT. It codes for CASSTGGTEAFF. The genes are TRBV6-5 and TRBJ1-1; perhaps TRBD1 as D (5 bases). Trimming removed 6 bases from V and 5 bases from J, with 10 bases in between. Per the germline V gene, CDR1 is MNHEY and CDR2 is SVGAGI. CDR3 size: 12 residues.

This chain connects TRBV27 to TRBJ2-5; the match to TRBD1 covers 10 bases. The V and J ends lost 7 bases and 4 bases, in that order; junction bases with no gene match: 15. Germline lookup yields CDR1 MNHEY and CDR2 SMNVEV (reference sequence). The CDR3 covers 17 residues. The DNA of the CDR3 is TGTGCCAGCACCCATATCATAGGGACAGGGGATGGAGAGACCCAGTACTTC. Its translation: CASTHIIGTGDGETQYF.

This chain uses TRBV6-1 with TRBJ1-5; TRBD1 matches at 8 bases. The germline V gene encodes CDR1 MNHNS and CDR2 SASEGT. This CDR3 has 13 amino acids. V trimming: 7 bases; J trimming: 2 bases; junction bases outside the gene matches: 1. CDR3 protein: CASMTGGNQPQHF. The CDR3 DNA sequence: TGTGCCAGCATGACAGGGGGCAATCAGCCCCAGCATTTT.